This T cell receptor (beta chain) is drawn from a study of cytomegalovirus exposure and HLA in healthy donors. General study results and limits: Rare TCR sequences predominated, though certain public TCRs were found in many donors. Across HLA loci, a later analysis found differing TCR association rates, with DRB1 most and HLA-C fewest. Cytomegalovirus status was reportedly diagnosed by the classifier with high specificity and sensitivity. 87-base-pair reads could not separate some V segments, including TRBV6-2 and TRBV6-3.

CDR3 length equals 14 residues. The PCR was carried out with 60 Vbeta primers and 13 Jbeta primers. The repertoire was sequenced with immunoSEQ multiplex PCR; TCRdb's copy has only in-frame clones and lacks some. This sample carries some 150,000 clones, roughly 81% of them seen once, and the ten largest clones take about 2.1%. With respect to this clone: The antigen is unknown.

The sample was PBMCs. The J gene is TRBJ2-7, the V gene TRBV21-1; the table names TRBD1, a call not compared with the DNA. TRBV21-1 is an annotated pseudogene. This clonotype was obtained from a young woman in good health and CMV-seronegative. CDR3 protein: CASSKVNSSYEQYF. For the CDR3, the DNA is TGTGCCAGCAGCAAAGTAAACAGTTCCTACGAGCAGTACTTC.